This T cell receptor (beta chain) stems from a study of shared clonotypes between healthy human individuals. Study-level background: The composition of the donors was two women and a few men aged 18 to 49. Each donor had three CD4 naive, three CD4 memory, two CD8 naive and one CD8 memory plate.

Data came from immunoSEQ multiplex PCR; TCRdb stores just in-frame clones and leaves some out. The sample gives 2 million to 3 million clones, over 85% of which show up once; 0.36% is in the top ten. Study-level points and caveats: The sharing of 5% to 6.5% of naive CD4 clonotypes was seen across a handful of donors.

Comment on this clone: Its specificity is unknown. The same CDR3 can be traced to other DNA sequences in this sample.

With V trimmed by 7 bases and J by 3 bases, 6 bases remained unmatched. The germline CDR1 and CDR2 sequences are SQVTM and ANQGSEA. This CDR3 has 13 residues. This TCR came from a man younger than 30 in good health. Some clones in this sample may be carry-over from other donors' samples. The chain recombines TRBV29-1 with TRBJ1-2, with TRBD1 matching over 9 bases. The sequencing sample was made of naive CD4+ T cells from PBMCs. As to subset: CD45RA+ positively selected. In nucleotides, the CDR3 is TGCAGCGCCCGGGACAGGGTCGACTATGGCTACACCTTC. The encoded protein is CSARDRVDYGYTF. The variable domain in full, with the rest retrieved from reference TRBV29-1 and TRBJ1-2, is SAVISQKPSRDICQRGTSLTIQCQVDSQVTMMFWYRQQPGQSLTLIATANQGSEATYESGFVIDKFPISRPNLTFSTLTVSNMSPEDSSIYLCSARDRVDYGYTFGSGTRLTVV.